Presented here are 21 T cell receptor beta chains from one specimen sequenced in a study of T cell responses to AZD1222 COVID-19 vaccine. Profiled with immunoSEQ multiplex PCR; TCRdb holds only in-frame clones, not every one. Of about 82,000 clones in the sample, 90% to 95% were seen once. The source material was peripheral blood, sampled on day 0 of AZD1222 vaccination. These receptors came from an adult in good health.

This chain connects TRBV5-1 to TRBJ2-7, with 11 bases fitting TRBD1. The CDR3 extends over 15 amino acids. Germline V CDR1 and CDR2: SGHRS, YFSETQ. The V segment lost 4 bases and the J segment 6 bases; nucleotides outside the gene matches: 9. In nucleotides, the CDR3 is TGCGCCAGCAGCCCCCCGGGACAGGGGGGTCGCGAGCAGTACTTC. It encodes CASSPPGQGGREQYF.

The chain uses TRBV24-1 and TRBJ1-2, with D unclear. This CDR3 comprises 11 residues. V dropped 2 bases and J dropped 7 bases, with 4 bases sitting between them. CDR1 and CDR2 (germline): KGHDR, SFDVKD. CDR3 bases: TGTGCCACCAGTGATTGGGTTGGCTACACCTTC. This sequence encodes CATSDWVGYTF.

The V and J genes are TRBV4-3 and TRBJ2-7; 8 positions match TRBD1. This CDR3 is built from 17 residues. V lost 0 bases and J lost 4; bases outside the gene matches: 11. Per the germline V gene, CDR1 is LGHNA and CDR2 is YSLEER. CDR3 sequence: CASSQDGTGTGIYEQYF. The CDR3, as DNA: TGCGCCAGCAGCCAAGACGGCACCGGGACAGGCATTTACGAGCAGTACTTC.

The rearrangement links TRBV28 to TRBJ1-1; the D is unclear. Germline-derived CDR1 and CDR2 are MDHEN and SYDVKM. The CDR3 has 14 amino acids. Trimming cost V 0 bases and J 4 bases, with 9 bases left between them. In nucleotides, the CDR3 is TGTGCCAGCAGTTTATGGGGCCTGAGCACTGAAGCTTTCTTT. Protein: CASSLWGLSTEAFF. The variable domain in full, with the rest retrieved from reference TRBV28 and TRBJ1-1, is DVKVTQSSRYLVKRTGEKVFLECVQDMDHENMFWYRQDPGLGLRLIYFSYDVKMKEKGDIPEGYSVSREKKERFSLILESASTNQTSMYLCASSLWGLSTEAFFGQGTRLTVV.

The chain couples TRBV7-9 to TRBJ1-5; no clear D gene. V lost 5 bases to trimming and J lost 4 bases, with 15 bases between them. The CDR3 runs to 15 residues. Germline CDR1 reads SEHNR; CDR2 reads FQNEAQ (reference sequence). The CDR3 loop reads CASSPGPGSNQPQHF. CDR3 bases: TGTGCCAGCAGCCCAGGCCCGGGTTCGAATCAGCCCCAGCATTTT.

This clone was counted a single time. The CDR3 loop reads CASSVGNTGELFF. DNA of the CDR3: TGTGCCAGCAGCGTAGGAAACACCGGGGAGCTGTTTTTT. This chain uses TRBV9 with TRBJ2-2; no firm D call. Trimming shortened V by 0 bases and J by 2 bases, and 2 bases separated the two germline ends. CDR3 length: 13 residues. In germline, CDR1 is SGDLS, CDR2 YYNGEE.

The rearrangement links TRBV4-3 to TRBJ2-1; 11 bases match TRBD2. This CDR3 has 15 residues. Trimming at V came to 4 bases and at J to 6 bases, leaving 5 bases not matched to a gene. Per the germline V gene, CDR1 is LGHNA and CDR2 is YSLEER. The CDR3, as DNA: TGCGCCAGCAGCCTTAGCGGGGGGGCCACCAATGAGCAGTTCTTC. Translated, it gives CASSLSGGATNEQFF.

The CDR3 DNA follows: TGCAGTGCTAGCGACCTTTACGAGCAGTACTTC. It translates to CSASDLYEQYF. The chain joins TRBV20-1 to TRBJ2-7, with D hard to call. Germline values: CDR1 DFQATT, CDR2 SNEGSKA (reference sequence). Trimming shortened V by 3 bases and J by 4 bases, and 7 bases separated the two germline ends. The CDR3 runs to 11 residues.

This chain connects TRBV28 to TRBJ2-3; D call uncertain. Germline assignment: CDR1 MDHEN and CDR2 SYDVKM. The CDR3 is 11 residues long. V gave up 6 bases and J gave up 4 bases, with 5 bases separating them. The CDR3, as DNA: TGTGCCAGCAGCTATGCAGATACGCAGTATTTT. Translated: CASSYADTQYF.

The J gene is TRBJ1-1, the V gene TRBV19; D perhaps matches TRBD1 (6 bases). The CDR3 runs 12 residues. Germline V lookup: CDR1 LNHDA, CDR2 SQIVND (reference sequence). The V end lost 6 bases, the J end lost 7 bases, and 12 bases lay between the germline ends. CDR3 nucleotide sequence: TGTGCCAGTAGGAGGGGGGGTAATGAAGCTTTCTTT. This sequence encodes CASRRGGNEAFF.

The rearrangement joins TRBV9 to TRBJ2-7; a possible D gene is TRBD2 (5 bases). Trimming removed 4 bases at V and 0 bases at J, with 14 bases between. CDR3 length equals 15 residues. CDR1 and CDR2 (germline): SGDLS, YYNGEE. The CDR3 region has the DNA TGTGCCAGCAGCCCTTACGGGGAACCCTCCTACGAGCAGTACTTC. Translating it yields CASSPYGEPSYEQYF. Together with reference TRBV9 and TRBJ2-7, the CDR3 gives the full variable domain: DSGVTQTPKHLITATGQRVTLRCSPRSGDLSVYWYQQSLDQGLQFLIQYYNGEERAKGNILERFSAQQFPDLHSELNLSSLELGDSALYFCASSPYGEPSYEQYFGPGTRLTVT.

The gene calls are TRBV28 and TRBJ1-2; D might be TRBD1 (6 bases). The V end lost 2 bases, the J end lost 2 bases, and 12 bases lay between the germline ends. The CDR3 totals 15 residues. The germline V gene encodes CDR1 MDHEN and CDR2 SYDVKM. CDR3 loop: CASSLRGAPNYGYTF. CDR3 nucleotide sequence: TGTGCCAGCAGTTTAAGGGGGGCACCCAACTATGGCTACACCTTC.

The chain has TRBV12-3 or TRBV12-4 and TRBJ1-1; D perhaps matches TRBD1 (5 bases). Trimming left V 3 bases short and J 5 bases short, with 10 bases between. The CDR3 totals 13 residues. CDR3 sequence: CASSFGGWTEAFF. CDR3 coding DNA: TGTGCCAGCAGTTTTGGGGGGTGGACTGAAGCTTTCTTT.

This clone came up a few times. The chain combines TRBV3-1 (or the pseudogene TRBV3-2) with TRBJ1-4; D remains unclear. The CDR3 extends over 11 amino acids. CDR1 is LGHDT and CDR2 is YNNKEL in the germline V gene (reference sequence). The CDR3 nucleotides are TGTCCGACCGAAAAGGCGGGGAAACTGTTTTTT. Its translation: CPTEKAGKLFF.

CDR3 protein: CASSPFRGEAEAFF. In nucleotides, the CDR3 is TGTGCCAGCTCACCGTTTAGAGGGGAGGCTGAAGCTTTCTTT. The rearrangement links TRBV18 to TRBJ1-1, with a tentative D call TRBD1 (5 bases). The CDR3 has 14 amino acids. The V gene lost 3 bases and the J gene lost 6 bases, with 14 bases spanning the gap. The germline gives CDR1 KGHSH, CDR2 LQKENI.

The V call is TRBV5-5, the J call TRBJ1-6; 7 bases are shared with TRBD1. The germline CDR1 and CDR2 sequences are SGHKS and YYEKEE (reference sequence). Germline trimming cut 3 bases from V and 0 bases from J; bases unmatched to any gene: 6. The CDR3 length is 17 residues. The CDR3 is CASSSRQGSSYNSPLHF. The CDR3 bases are TGTGCCAGCAGCTCCCGACAGGGAAGCTCCTATAATTCACCCCTCCACTTT. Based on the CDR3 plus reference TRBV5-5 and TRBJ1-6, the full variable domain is DAGVTQSPTHLIKTRGQQVTLRCSPISGHKSVSWYQQVLGQGPQFIFQYYEKEERGRGNFPDRFSARQFPNYSSELNVNALLLGDSALYLCASSSRQGSSYNSPLHFGNGTRLTVT.

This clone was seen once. The DNA of the CDR3 is TGTGCCAGCTCACCGGACAGGGGCCAGCCCCAGCATTTT. It is translated as CASSPDRGQPQHF. The rearrangement uses TRBV18 and TRBJ1-5, with 9 bases that match TRBD1. This CDR3 is 13 amino acids long. The V gene's germline CDR1 is KGHSH and CDR2 LQKENI. The ends lost 3 bases at V and 7 bases at J; junction bases unmatched: 1.

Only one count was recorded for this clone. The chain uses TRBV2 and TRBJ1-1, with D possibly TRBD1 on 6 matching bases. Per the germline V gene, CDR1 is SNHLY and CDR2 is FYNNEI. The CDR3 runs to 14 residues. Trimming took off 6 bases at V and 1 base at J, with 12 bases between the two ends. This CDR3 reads CASRVYRENTEAFF. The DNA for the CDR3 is TGTGCCAGCAGAGTATACAGGGAGAACACTGAAGCTTTCTTT.

CDR3 nucleotides: TGTGCCAGCAGTTTAGGGACAGGGGGCGCAAATCAGCCCCAGCATTTT. This sequence encodes CASSLGTGGANQPQHF. The rearrangement joins TRBV6-5 to TRBJ1-5; 12 positions match TRBD1. Germline V gene lookup returns CDR1 MNHEY and CDR2 SVGAGI. CDR3 length equals 16 residues. V lost 4 bases and J lost 4; bases outside the gene matches: 5.

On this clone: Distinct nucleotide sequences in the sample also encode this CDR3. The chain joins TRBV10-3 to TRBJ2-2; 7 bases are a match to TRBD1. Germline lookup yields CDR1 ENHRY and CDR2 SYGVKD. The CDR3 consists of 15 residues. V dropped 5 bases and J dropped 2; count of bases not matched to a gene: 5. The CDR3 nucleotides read TGTGCCATCAGTCCAGGACAGGCCAACACCGGGGAGCTGTTTTTT. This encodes CAISPGQANTGELFF.

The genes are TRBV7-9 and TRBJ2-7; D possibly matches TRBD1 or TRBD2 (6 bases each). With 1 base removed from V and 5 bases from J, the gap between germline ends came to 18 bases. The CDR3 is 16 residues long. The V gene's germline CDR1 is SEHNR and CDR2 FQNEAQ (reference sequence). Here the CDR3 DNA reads TGTGCCAGCAGCTTAGGGTGGTTGGGGGGCCGGGACGAGCAGTACTTC. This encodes CASSLGWLGGRDEQYF.